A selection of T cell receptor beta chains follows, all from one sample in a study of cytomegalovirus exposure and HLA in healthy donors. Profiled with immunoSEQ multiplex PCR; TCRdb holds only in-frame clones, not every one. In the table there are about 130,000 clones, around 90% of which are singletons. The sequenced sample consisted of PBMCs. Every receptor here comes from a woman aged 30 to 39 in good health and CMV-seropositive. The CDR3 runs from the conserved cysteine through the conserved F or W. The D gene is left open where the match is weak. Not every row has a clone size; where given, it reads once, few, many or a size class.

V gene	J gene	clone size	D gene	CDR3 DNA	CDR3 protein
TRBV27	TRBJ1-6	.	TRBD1	TGTGCCAGCAGTGGAGGAGGGGGGCGGACAGGGCATAATTCACCCCTCCACTTT	CASSGGGGRTGHNSPLHF
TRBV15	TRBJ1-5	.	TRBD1	TGTGCCACCAGCAGAGATCTGGGACAGTATAGCAATCAGCCCCAGCATTTT	CATSRDLGQYSNQPQHF
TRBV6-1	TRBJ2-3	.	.	TGTGCCAGCAGTGAGCTACAGGGACCGCAGTATTTT	CASSELQGPQYF
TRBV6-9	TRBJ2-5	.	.	TGTGCCAGCAGCCTAAGGGGGGGAGGAGAGACCCAGTACTTC	CASSLRGGGETQYF
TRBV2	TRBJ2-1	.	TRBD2	TGTGCCAGCAGTGAAGGCCCTAGCGGGAGTAGAAATGAGCAGTTCTTC	CASSEGPSGSRNEQFF
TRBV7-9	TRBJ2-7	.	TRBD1	TGTGCCAGCAGCCTGGGACAGGGTTTCGACGAGCAGTACTTC	CASSLGQGFDEQYF
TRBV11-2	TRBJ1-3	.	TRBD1	TGTGCCAGCAGCCGGGACAGGGGGCCGGGAAACACCATATATTTT	CASSRDRGPGNTIYF
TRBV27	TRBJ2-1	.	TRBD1	TGTGCCAGCGTGAGGGGACAGGGGTATGAGCAGTTCTTC	CASVRGQGYEQFF
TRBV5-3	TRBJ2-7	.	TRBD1	TGTGCCAGAAGCGTGGGACAGGGCCCCCGCTCCTACGAGCAGTACTTC	CARSVGQGPRSYEQYF
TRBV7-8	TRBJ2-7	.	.	TGTGCCAGCAGCTTACCCGCAGGGCTTGCCCCCTCCTACGAGCAGTACTTC	CASSLPAGLAPSYEQYF
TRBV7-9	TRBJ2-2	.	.	TGTGCCAGCAGCCAAACAGGAGGGGCGAACGGCGGGGAGCTGTTTTTT	CASSQTGGANGGELFF
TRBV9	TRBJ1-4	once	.	TGTGCCAGCAGCCTAAAAGGCACAGGGAATTTCTTT	CASSLKGTGNFF
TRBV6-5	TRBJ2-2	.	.	TGTGCCAGCAGTCTCGGGATGCTGACCGGGGAGCTGTTTTTT	CASSLGMLTGELFF
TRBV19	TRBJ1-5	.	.	TGTGCCAGTAGTAGGGGTATCGGACGGGACAATCAGCCCCAGCATTTT	CASSRGIGRDNQPQHF
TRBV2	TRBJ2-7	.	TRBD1	TGTGCCAGCAGTGAAGCGCTTTTGGGACAGGGAGGGGGCGAGCAGTACTTC	CASSEALLGQGGGEQYF
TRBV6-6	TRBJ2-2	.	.	TGTGCCAGCAGTAGAGGCGGGGAGCTGTTTTTT	CASSRGGELFF
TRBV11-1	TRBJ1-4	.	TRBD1	TGTGCCAGCAGCCGGGACAGCCTGAATGAAAAACTGTTTTTT	CASSRDSLNEKLFF